These 14 T cell receptor beta chains came from one sample sequenced in a study of blood T cell repertoires in COVID-19. TCRdb's copy holds only in-frame clones and misses some; the assay was immunoSEQ multiplex PCR. The table has roughly 180,000 clones, approximately 80% seen once. The sequenced sample consisted of PBMCs or T cells enriched from blood (not recorded which). The receptors derive from a man aged 35 to 55 who had recovered from COVID-19.

This clone was seen only once. The chain is built from TRBV19 and TRBJ2-4; D perhaps matches TRBD1 (5 bases). Germline V gene lookup returns CDR1 LNHDA and CDR2 SQIVND (reference sequence). The CDR3 has 14 residues. V lost 4 bases, J lost 8 bases, and 15 bases lay in between. DNA of the CDR3: TGTGCCAGTAGTAAGGGCCAGGGTAAAGACATTCAGTACTTC. Protein product: CASSKGQGKDIQYF.

This rearrangement joins TRBV11-2 to TRBJ1-2; a weak D match, TRBD1 (5 bases). This CDR3 contains 13 residues. The V end was cut by 2 bases, the J end by 12 bases, with 16 bases between. The germline V gene encodes CDR1 SGHAT and CDR2 FQNNGV. The CDR3 loop reads CASSLNSGGDDTF. CDR3 in DNA: TGTGCCAGCAGCTTAAATAGCGGGGGGGATGACACCTTC.

The rearrangement uses TRBV2 and TRBJ2-3; TRBD1 matches at 9 bases. The CDR3 extends over 14 amino acids. CDR1 and CDR2 from the germline V gene are SNHLY and FYNNEI. Trimming took 6 bases from V and 4 from J; bases not matched to a gene: 5. CDR3 sequence: CASRDRGSADTQYF. The DNA for the CDR3 is TGTGCCAGCAGGGACAGGGGTAGCGCAGATACGCAGTATTTT.

This clone was counted once. This rearrangement joins TRBV11-1 to TRBJ2-2, with D uncertain. CDR1 and CDR2 (germline): SGHAT, FQDESV (reference sequence). The CDR3 has 15 residues. Trimming stripped 2 bases from V and 2 bases from J, with 9 bases between. CDR3 amino acids: CASSLIGENTGELFF. CDR3 nucleotides: TGTGCCAGCAGCTTAATAGGAGAAAACACCGGGGAGCTGTTTTTT.

The chain couples TRBV5-1 to TRBJ2-1, with 7 bases fitting TRBD2. CDR3 length: 16 residues. Germline CDR1 and CDR2: SGHRS and YFSETQ. Losses at the gene ends were 5 bases for V and 1 base for J; bases not matched to a gene: 9. For the CDR3, the DNA is TGCGCCAGCAGTTCGGGAGGCTCGCCTTCCTACAATGAGCAGTTCTTC. Protein: CASSSGGSPSYNEQFF.

As regards this clone: Other DNA sequences within the sample encode an identical CDR3. The V call is TRBV7-3, the J call TRBJ1-1; TRBD1 aligns across 7 bases. The CDR3 consists of 13 residues. J gave up 5 bases and V 4 bases, and 4 bases lay outside the gene matches. The germline V gene has CDR1 SGHTA and CDR2 FQGTGA. Written as DNA, the CDR3 is TGTGCCAGCAGCTCCACAGGGGAAACTGAAGCTTTCTTT. This sequence encodes CASSSTGETEAFF.

The J gene is TRBJ2-7, the V gene TRBV7-8; the match to TRBD1 covers 7 bases. The germline V gene has CDR1 SGHVS and CDR2 FQNEAQ. CDR3 length: 15 amino acids. V lost 0 bases and J lost 4; bases outside the gene matches: 6. The CDR3 DNA reads as TGTGCCAGCAGCTTAGCCGGGACAGTTTCTTACGAGCAGTACTTC. Translated, it gives CASSLAGTVSYEQYF. The full variable domain, rest sourced from reference TRBV7-8 and TRBJ2-7, is GAGVSQSPRYKVAKRGQDVALRCDPISGHVSLFWYQQALGQGPEFLTYFQNEAQLDKSGLPSDRFFAERPEGSVSTLKIQRTQQEDSAVYLCASSLAGTVSYEQYFGPGTRLTVT.

The chain is built from TRBV19 and TRBJ2-2, with D possibly matching TRBD1 (5 bases). V was shortened by 4 bases and J by 7 bases, with 7 bases between the two germline ends. CDR3 length: 12 residues. Germline V gene data show CDR1 as LNHDA and CDR2 as SQIVND (reference sequence). The CDR3: CASSTGFGELFF. For the CDR3, the DNA is TGTGCCAGTAGTACAGGGTTCGGGGAGCTGTTTTTT. Full variable domain (remainder filled in from reference TRBV19 and TRBJ2-2): DGGITQSPKYLFRKEGQNVTLSCEQNLNHDAMYWYRQDPGQGLRLIYYSQIVNDFQKGDIAEGYSVSREKKESFPLTVTSAQKNPTAFYLCASSTGFGELFFGEGSRLTVL.

The chain couples TRBV5-4 to TRBJ2-1; TRBD2 might be the D (5 bases). Trimming took off 0 bases at V and 9 bases at J, with 13 bases between the two ends. The CDR3 has 14 residues. Germline V gene sequence: CDR1 SGHNT, CDR2 YYREEE (reference sequence). CDR3 sequence reads: CASSLEASSTEQFF. The CDR3 coding sequence is TGTGCCAGCAGCTTGGAAGCGTCTAGCACTGAGCAGTTCTTC.

The rearrangement uses TRBV18 and TRBJ1-3; no clear D. The CDR3 length is 14 residues. Per the germline V gene, CDR1 is KGHSH and CDR2 is LQKENI. V lost 2 bases and J 0 bases, leaving 5 bases between the germline ends. The chain's CDR3 is CASSPTSSGNTIYF. As DNA, the CDR3 is TGTGCCAGCTCACCAACGAGCTCTGGAAACACCATATATTTT.

V is TRBV4-3 and J is TRBJ2-1, with D perhaps matching TRBD2 (6 bases). With 5 bases removed from V and 4 bases from J, the gap between germline ends came to 9 bases. The CDR3 loop spans 13 amino acids. Germline CDR1 and CDR2: LGHNA and YSLEER. The CDR3 region has the DNA TGCGCCAGCAGCGGCGGGGCATACAATGAGCAGTTCTTC. Translating it yields CASSGGAYNEQFF.

The gene calls are TRBV7-9 and TRBJ1-1, with D unresolved. Between the trimmed V and J ends, which lost 0 bases and 6 bases, there was a span of 5 bases. This CDR3 comprises 12 residues. Germline V gene data show CDR1 as SEHNR and CDR2 as FQNEAQ (reference sequence). The CDR3 loop reads CASSLAVAEAFF. The CDR3 bases are TGTGCCAGCAGCTTAGCCGTCGCTGAAGCTTTCTTT.

The genes are TRBV3-1 (or the pseudogene TRBV3-2) and TRBJ2-7; 9 nucleotides match TRBD1. Germline V gene lookup returns CDR1 LGHDT and CDR2 YNNKEL (reference sequence). The CDR3 is made up of 16 amino acids. The ends lost 0 bases at V and 7 bases at J; junction bases unmatched: 10. This chain's CDR3 is CASSQDEDRGEMEQYV. In DNA form, the CDR3 reads TGTGCCAGCAGCCAAGACGAGGACAGGGGAGAAATGGAGCAGTACGTC.

Only a few counts were recorded for this clone. The rearrangement uses TRBV5-6 and TRBJ2-7; D possibly corresponds to TRBD2 (6 bases). Germline V lookup: CDR1 SGHDT, CDR2 YYEEEE. V lost 4 bases and J lost 0, with 23 bases in between. This CDR3 has 18 residues. In DNA, the CDR3 is TGTGCCAGCAGCGCCGGGACTTGGCCCTTTTCGAACTCCTACGAGCAGTACTTC. Translating it yields CASSAGTWPFSNSYEQYF.